This TCR beta chain was identified in a study of T cells in Graves' hyperthyroidism and ophthalmopathy. At the level of the study: Peripheral blood was secured at the point of initial diagnosis, before any treatment.

TCR beta CDR3 regions were amplified from RNA. Using the HTBI primer set, a first-round RT-PCR was run on the TCR CDR3. TCRdb passed the multiplex PCR reads through MiXCR, listing each CDR3 protein once. The sample records around 300,000 distinct CDR3 sequences, roughly 13% being singletons. On this clonotype: A much larger clone sits a single nucleotide away, making a read error possible.

The sample consisted of blood. The TCR originated in a woman in her thirties or forties with Graves' hyperthyroidism.

The CDR3 region is CASSAESQTKTQYF. In nucleotides, the CDR3 is TGTGCCAGCAGCGCAGAATCTCAAACAAAGACCCAGTACTTC. This chain links TRBV9 with TRBJ2-5, with D unclear. The CDR3 runs to 14 residues. Germline CDR1 reads SGDLS; CDR2 reads YYNGEE. V lost 3 bases and J lost 6, with 15 bases in between.